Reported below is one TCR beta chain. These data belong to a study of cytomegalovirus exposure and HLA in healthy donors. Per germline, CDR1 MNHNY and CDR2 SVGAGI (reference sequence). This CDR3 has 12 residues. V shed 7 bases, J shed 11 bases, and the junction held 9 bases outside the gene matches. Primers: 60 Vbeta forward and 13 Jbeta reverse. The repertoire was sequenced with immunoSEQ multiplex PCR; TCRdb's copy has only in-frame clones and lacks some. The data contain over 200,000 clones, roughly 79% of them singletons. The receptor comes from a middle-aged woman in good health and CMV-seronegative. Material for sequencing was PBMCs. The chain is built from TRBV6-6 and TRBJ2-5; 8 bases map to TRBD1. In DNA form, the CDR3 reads TGTGCCAGCAAAGGACAGGGAAGGGAGCAGTACTTC. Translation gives CASKGQGREQYF.